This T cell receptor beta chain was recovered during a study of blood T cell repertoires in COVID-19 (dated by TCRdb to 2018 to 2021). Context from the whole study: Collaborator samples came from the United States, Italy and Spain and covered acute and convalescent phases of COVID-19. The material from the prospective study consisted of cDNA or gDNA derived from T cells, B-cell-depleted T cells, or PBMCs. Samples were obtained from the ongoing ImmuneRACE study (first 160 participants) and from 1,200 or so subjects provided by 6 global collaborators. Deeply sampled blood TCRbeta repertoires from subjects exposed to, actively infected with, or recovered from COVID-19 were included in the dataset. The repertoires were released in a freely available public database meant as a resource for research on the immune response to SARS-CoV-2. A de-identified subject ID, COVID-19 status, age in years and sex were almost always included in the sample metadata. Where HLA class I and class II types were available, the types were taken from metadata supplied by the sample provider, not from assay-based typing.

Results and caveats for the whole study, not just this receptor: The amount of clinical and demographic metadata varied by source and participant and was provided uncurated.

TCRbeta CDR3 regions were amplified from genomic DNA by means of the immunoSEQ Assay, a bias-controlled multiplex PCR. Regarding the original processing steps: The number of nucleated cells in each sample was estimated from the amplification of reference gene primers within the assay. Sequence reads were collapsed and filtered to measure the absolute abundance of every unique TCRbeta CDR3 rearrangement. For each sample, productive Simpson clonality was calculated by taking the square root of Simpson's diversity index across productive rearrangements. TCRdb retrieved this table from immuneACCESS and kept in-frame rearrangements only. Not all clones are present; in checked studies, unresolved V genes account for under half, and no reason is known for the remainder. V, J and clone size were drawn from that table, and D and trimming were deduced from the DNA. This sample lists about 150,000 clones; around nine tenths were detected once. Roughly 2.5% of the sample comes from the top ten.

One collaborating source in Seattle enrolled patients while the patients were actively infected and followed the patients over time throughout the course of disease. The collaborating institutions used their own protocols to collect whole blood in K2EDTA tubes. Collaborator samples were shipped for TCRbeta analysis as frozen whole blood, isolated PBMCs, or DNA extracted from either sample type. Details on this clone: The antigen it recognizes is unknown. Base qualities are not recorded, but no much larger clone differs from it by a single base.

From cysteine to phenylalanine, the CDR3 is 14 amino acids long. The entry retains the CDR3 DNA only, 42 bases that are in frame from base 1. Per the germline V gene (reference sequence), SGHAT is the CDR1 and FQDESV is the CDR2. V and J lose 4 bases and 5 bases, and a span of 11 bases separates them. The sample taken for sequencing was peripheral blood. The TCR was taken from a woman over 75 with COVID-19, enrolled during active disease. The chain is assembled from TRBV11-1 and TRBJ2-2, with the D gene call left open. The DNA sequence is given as TGTGCCAGCAGCTCCCGGGTGGGTACCGGGGAGCTGTTTTTT. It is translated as CASSSRVGTGELFF.